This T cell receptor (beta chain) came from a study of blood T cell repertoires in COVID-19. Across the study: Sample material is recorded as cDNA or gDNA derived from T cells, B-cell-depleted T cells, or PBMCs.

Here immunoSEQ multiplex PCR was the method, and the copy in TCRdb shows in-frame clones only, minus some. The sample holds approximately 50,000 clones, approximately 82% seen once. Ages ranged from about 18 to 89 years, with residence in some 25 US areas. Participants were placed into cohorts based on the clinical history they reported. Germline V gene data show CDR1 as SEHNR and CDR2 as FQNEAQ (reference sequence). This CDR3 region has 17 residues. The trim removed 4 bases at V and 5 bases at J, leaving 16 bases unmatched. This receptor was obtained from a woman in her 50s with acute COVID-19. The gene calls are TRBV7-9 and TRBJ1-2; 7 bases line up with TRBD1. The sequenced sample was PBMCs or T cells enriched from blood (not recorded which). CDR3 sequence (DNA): TGTGCCAGCAGCTCCTTCACTGGGACAGACCATCATTATGGCTACACCTTC. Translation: CASSSFTGTDHHYGYTF.